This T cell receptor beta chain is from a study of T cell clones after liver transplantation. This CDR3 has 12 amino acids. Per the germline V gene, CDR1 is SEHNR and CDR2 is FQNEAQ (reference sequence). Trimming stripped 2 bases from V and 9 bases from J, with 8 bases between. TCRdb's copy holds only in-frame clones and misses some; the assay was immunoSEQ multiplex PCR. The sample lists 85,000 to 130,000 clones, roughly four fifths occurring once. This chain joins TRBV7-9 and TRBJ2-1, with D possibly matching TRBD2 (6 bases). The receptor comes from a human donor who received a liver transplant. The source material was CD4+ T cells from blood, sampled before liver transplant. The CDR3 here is CASSLTSPEQFF. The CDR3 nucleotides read TGTGCCAGCAGCTTAACTAGCCCTGAGCAGTTCTTC.